The 30 T cell receptor beta chains presented below share a single source sample, sequenced in a study of blood T cell repertoires in COVID-19. Assay used: immunoSEQ multiplex PCR; TCRdb lists only in-frame clones, some missing. The sample has 350,000 or so clones; roughly 90% are singletons. The sequenced material came from peripheral blood. Receptor source: a man between 18 and 29 years old with active or convalescent COVID-19.

The chain has TRBV6-1 and TRBJ1-1; D gene ambiguous. Germline CDR1 and CDR2: MNHNS and SASEGT. This CDR3 region has 16 residues. Deletions cut 0 bases from V and 4 bases from J, with 15 bases between. CDR3 region: CASSEAVAGGGTEAFF. The CDR3 bases are TGTGCCAGCAGTGAAGCGGTAGCAGGTGGAGGCACTGAAGCTTTCTTT.

The chain recombines TRBV6-4 with TRBJ2-1; TRBD2 matches 9 bases. The germline gives CDR1 MRHNA, CDR2 SNTAGT. V lost 2 bases and J lost 2; bases outside the gene matches: 4. The CDR3 length is 16 residues. Here the CDR3 DNA reads TGTGCCAGCAGTGACCTAGCGGGGACGCCCTACAATGAGCAGTTCTTC. Amino acid sequence: CASSDLAGTPYNEQFF.

This rearrangement joins TRBV2 to TRBJ1-5; no firm D call. This CDR3 region has 13 residues. Germline V lookup: CDR1 SNHLY, CDR2 FYNNEI. The V end was cut by 1 base, the J end by 7 bases, with 8 bases between. CDR3: CASSEDRDQPQHF. The CDR3 nucleotides read TGTGCCAGCAGTGAAGACAGAGACCAGCCCCAGCATTTT.

The chain combines TRBV6-6 with TRBJ2-7; 7 bases map to TRBD1. The germline V gene has CDR1 MNHNY and CDR2 SVGAGI (reference sequence). CDR3 length: 13 amino acids. V lost 4 bases and J lost 3; bases outside the gene matches: 3. This CDR3 is CASSLDRRYEQYF. CDR3 nucleotide sequence: TGTGCCAGCAGTTTGGACAGGCGCTACGAGCAGTACTTC.

In its sample, this clone was seen once. The J gene is TRBJ2-7, the V gene TRBV27; 8 bases line up with TRBD1. This CDR3 has 13 amino acids. Germline loops: CDR1 MNHEY, CDR2 SMNVEV (reference sequence). Trimming took 3 bases from V and 4 from J; bases not matched to a gene: 2. The CDR3 sequence is CASSFGTGYEQYF. CDR3 coding DNA: TGTGCCAGCAGTTTCGGGACAGGATACGAGCAGTACTTC.

The V gene is TRBV28, the J gene TRBJ2-7; 10 bases agree with TRBD1. Germline V gives CDR1 MDHEN, CDR2 SYDVKM. This CDR3 is 15 amino acids long. V lost 5 bases to trimming and J lost 5 bases; unmatched junction nucleotides: 9. The CDR3 spells CASSQMTGGYHEQYF. In DNA form, the CDR3 reads TGTGCCAGCAGTCAAATGACAGGGGGCTATCACGAGCAGTACTTC.

The V gene is TRBV24-1, the J gene TRBJ2-7, with TRBD1 matching over 7 bases. After removal of 3 bases from V and 2 bases from J, the junction contained 3 bases not matched to a gene. The CDR3 has 14 residues. Germline V gene data show CDR1 as KGHDR and CDR2 as SFDVKD. Here the CDR3 DNA reads TGTGCCACCAGTGATACAGGGGTGGCCTACGAGCAGTACTTC. It specifies CATSDTGVAYEQYF.

The rearrangement joins TRBV28 to TRBJ2-5; 12 positions agree with TRBD2. From germline, CDR1 is MDHEN and CDR2 SYDVKM. After removal of 3 bases from V and 1 base from J, the junction contained 3 bases not matched to a gene. This CDR3 has 16 residues. CDR3 sequence: CASSLASGGGQETQYF. The CDR3 bases are TGTGCCAGCAGTTTGGCTAGCGGGGGGGGCCAAGAGACCCAGTACTTC.

J is TRBJ1-5 and V is TRBV7-2; D is uncertain. CDR3 length: 14 residues. Deletions cut 2 bases from V and 3 bases from J, with 8 bases between. The V gene's germline CDR1 is SGHTA and CDR2 FQGNSA. The CDR3 sequence is CASSLITVNQPQHF. The CDR3 nucleotides are TGTGCCAGCAGCTTAATCACAGTCAATCAGCCCCAGCATTTT.

The sample holds many counts of this clone. The chain employs TRBV10-3 and TRBJ2-7, with 9 bases lining up with TRBD1. Germline CDR1 ENHRY, CDR2 SYGVKD. This CDR3 has 17 residues. V was pared by 3 bases and J by 3 bases, with 12 bases of the junction left unmatched. CDR3 region: CAISDFKGTGKGYEQYF. CDR3 nucleotides: TGTGCCATCAGTGACTTCAAAGGGACAGGGAAGGGCTACGAGCAGTACTTC.

The chain employs TRBV7-8 and TRBJ2-3; the D gene is possibly TRBD1 (5 bases). This CDR3 has 15 amino acids. The germline V and J ends were trimmed by 1 base and 2 bases, with 10 bases remaining between them. The germline V gene encodes CDR1 SGHVS and CDR2 FQNEAQ. The CDR3 DNA reads TGTGCCAGCAGCTTAGTCGGACACACCACAGATACGCAGTATTTT. Translation: CASSLVGHTTDTQYF.

The gene calls are TRBV23-1 and TRBJ2-7; TRBD1 aligns across 7 bases. TRBV23-1 is recorded as an ORF, its role being uncertain. The CDR3 loop spans 13 amino acids. V was pared by 11 bases and J by 3 bases, with 10 bases of the junction left unmatched. CDR3 protein: CAANRGGGYEQYF. CDR3 DNA: TGCGCCGCAAACAGGGGTGGGGGCTACGAGCAGTACTTC.

This clone has just a few counts. The chain links TRBV14 to TRBJ2-2; no clear D gene. The ends were cut back, 1 base at V and 4 bases at J, with 10 bases in the middle. CDR3 size: 15 residues. The germline V gene has CDR1 SGHDN and CDR2 FVKESK. The CDR3, as DNA: TGTGCCAGCAGCCAAGCCCTACGGAGCACCGGGGAGCTGTTTTTT. Translating it yields CASSQALRSTGELFF.

The chain combines TRBV27 with TRBJ2-7; possible D gene TRBD1, 6 bases. Looked up from germline, CDR1 is MNHEY and CDR2 is SMNVEV (reference sequence). This CDR3 is 13 amino acids long. Trimming stripped 5 bases from V and 5 bases from J, with 13 bases between. Written as DNA, the CDR3 is TGTGCCAGCAGTCCGAACAGGGTAAACGAGCAGTACTTC. Its translation: CASSPNRVNEQYF.

The rearrangement joins TRBV7-8 to TRBJ1-1; the D is unclear. This CDR3 spans 12 amino acids. Trimming took 7 bases from V and 0 from J, leaving 6 bases between them. CDR1 SGHVS and CDR2 FQNEAQ come from the germline V gene. The CDR3 here is CASKYLNTEAFF. Written as DNA, the CDR3 is TGTGCCAGCAAATATTTGAACACTGAAGCTTTCTTT.

V is TRBV29-1 and J is TRBJ2-3, with D uncertain. V shed 5 bases and J shed 2 bases, with 11 bases lying between them. Germline V lookup: CDR1 SQVTM, CDR2 ANQGSEA. The CDR3 covers 13 residues. The CDR3 region is CSVKTIYTDTQYF. CDR3 coding DNA: TGCAGCGTTAAAACTATCTACACAGATACGCAGTATTTT.

The chain has TRBV9 and TRBJ2-3; D not resolved. Trimming pared 0 bases from V and 1 base from J, leaving 6 bases between. This CDR3 contains 14 residues. Per germline, CDR1 SGDLS and CDR2 YYNGEE. The CDR3 protein is CASSVDQGTDTQYF. The CDR3 coding sequence is TGTGCCAGCAGCGTAGATCAGGGCACAGATACGCAGTATTTT. The full variable domain, its missing parts supplied by reference TRBV9 and TRBJ2-3, is DSGVTQTPKHLITATGQRVTLRCSPRSGDLSVYWYQQSLDQGLQFLIQYYNGEERAKGNILERFSAQQFPDLHSELNLSSLELGDSALYFCASSVDQGTDTQYFGPGTRLTVL.

J is TRBJ2-2 and V is TRBV7-9; 9 nucleotides match TRBD1. The CDR3 loop spans 16 amino acids. Germline V lookup: CDR1 SEHNR, CDR2 FQNEAQ (reference sequence). V gave up 1 base and J gave up 4 bases; unmatched junction bases: 4. The CDR3 bases are TGTGCCAGCAGCTTAGGACAGGGGGTTCGCACCGGGGAGCTGTTTTTT. This sequence encodes CASSLGQGVRTGELFF.

This rearrangement joins TRBV28 to TRBJ1-2; D gene unclear. The CDR3 length is 11 residues. Trimming took 8 bases from V and 3 from J, leaving 7 bases between them. The V gene's germline CDR1 is MDHEN and CDR2 SYDVKM. CDR3 sequence: CASVGYYGYTF. Here the CDR3 DNA reads TGTGCCAGCGTGGGCTACTATGGCTACACCTTC.

The chain couples TRBV7-2 to TRBJ1-6; 8 positions match TRBD1. Germline trimming cut 0 bases from V and 8 bases from J; bases unmatched to any gene: 6. CDR3 length equals 16 residues. Germline V gene lookup returns CDR1 SGHTA and CDR2 FQGNSA. The CDR3 here is CASSLAGQGGYSPLHF. The CDR3 nucleotides read TGTGCCAGCAGCTTAGCAGGACAGGGCGGTTATTCACCCCTCCACTTT.

This clone is a singleton in its sample. The chain joins TRBV4-2 to TRBJ1-4, with a possible D match to TRBD1 (6 bases). Between the trimmed V and J ends, which lost 0 bases and 7 bases, there was a span of 15 bases. This CDR3 has 16 residues. The V gene's germline CDR1 is LGHNA and CDR2 YNFKEQ. CDR3 amino acids: CASSQDQGGLGEKLFF. DNA for the CDR3: TGTGCCAGCAGCCAAGATCAAGGGGGATTGGGTGAAAAACTGTTTTTT.

This clone was picked up one time. V usage is TRBV6-5 and J usage is TRBJ2-7, with a weak D call TRBD2 (5 bases). Germline V lookup: CDR1 MNHEY, CDR2 SVGAGI. Trimming shortened V by 6 bases and J by 7 bases, and 19 bases separated the two germline ends. The CDR3 has 14 amino acids. The CDR3 DNA reads TGTGCCAGCAGGTCTGACCGCGGGCTGGAAGAGCAGTACTTC. It is translated as CASRSDRGLEEQYF.

This clone has a handful of counts. The V and J genes are TRBV6-4 and TRBJ2-5, with TRBD2 matching over 12 bases. CDR3 length equals 16 residues. CDR1 is MRHNA, CDR2 SNTAGT, per germline. The V segment lost 4 bases and the J segment 0 bases; nucleotides outside the gene matches: 3. CDR3 residues: CASSGGLAGYQETQYF. The CDR3 region has the DNA TGTGCCAGCAGTGGAGGACTAGCGGGGTACCAAGAGACCCAGTACTTC.

This chain joins TRBV10-3 and TRBJ2-7, with 12 bases matching TRBD2. Germline CDR1 is ENHRY and CDR2 is SYGVKD. CDR3 length: 13 residues. V lost 8 bases and J lost 4; bases outside the gene matches: 3. The CDR3 DNA reads as TGTGCCATCCGGACTAGCGGGATTTACGAGCAGTACTTC. Its translation: CAIRTSGIYEQYF.

The chain is built from TRBV4-1 and TRBJ1-5, with 10 bases identical to TRBD1. Germline CDR1 and CDR2: MGHRA and YSYEKL. The CDR3 extends over 20 amino acids. V shed 0 bases, J shed 1 base, and the junction held 12 bases outside the gene matches. CDR3 region: CASSQDSEGQGYGSNQPQHF. The CDR3 bases are TGCGCCAGCAGCCAAGATTCGGAGGGACAGGGGTATGGCAGCAATCAGCCCCAGCATTTT.

This clone was found once. The chain uses TRBV6-5 and TRBJ1-1; tentative D call: TRBD1 (5 bases). The germline gives CDR1 MNHEY, CDR2 SVGAGI. The ends were cut back, 5 bases at V and 2 bases at J, with 12 bases in the middle. The CDR3 covers 14 residues. DNA of the CDR3: TGTGCCAGCAGTAGTGTGGGGCGTAACACTGAAGCTTTCTTT. This encodes CASSSVGRNTEAFF.

J is TRBJ2-2 and V is TRBV14; D gene ambiguous. CDR3 size: 14 residues. The V gene's germline CDR1 is SGHDN and CDR2 FVKESK. The ends were cut back, 1 base at V and 1 base at J, with 4 bases in the middle. CDR3 coding DNA: TGTGCCAGCAGCCAAGCTTGGAACACCGGGGAGCTGTTTTTT. Translated: CASSQAWNTGELFF.

J is TRBJ1-3 and V is TRBV19, with D possibly matching TRBD1 (6 bases). CDR3 length equals 16 residues. V was pared by 3 bases and J by 0 bases, with 12 bases between. CDR1 is LNHDA and CDR2 is SQIVND in the germline V gene (reference sequence). The CDR3 here is CASSIWTEFSGNTIYF. The CDR3 DNA reads TGTGCCAGTAGTATTTGGACAGAGTTCTCTGGAAACACCATATATTTT.

The J gene is TRBJ1-5, the V gene TRBV5-8, with TRBD1 matching 8 bases. The germline V gene has CDR1 SGHTS and CDR2 YDEGEE. The CDR3 is 17 residues long. The V and J ends lost 3 bases and 0 bases, in that order; junction bases with no gene match: 8. CDR3: CASSSGQVTHSNQPQHF. CDR3 sequence (DNA): TGTGCCAGCAGCTCGGGACAGGTAACACATAGCAATCAGCCCCAGCATTTT.

The chain uses TRBV4-3 and TRBJ2-5, with TRBD2 matching over 12 bases. The CDR3 has 15 amino acids. J lost 11 bases, V lost 0 bases, and 7 bases had no gene match. CDR1 LGHNA and CDR2 YSLEER come from the germline V gene. CDR3 sequence (DNA): TGCGCCAGCAGCCAAGACTCGACTAGCGGGAGAGCTCAGTACTTC. Protein sequence: CASSQDSTSGRAQYF.